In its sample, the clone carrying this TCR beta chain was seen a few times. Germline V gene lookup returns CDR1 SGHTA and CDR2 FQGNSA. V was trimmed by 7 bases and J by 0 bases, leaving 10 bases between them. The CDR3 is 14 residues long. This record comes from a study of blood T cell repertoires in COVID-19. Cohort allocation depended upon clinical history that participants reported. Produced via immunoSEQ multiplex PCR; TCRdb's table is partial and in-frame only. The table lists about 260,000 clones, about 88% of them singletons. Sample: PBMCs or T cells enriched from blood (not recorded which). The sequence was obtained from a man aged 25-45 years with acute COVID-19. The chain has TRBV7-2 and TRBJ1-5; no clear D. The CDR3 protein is CASTLTYSNQPQHF. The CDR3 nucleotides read TGTGCCAGCACCCTCACATATAGCAATCAGCCCCAGCATTTT.